The T cell receptor (beta chain) described here comes from a study of early T cells in non-severe SARS-CoV-2 infection (dated by TCRdb to about 2021). The study in broad terms: Bulk RNA from unsorted whole blood was used for TCR sequencing, so alpha and beta chains could not be paired.

Points the paper makes about the study in general: VDJdb matching was skewed toward anti-spike CD8 responses, so virus-specific expansions were likely underestimated and private and CD4 specificities were missed.

The germline ends are 18 bases apart after V is trimmed by 4 bases and J by 4 bases. The CDR3 contains 16 residues, cysteine and phenylalanine counted. The kept DNA is CDR3 alone, 48 bases in frame from the first base. Based on the germline V gene (reference sequence), the CDR1 and CDR2 sequences are MNHEY and SMNVEV. Set within a cohort of healthcare workers in London, UK, this nested case-control study involved weekly PCR testing of nasopharyngeal swabs along with blood sampling. Healthcare workers were enrolled in the week of the UK lockdown, from 23 to 31 March 2020, and were followed every week for up to about 16 weeks. Library generation was performed with 5' RACE. The sample was run on a NextSeq 500. The TCR library protocol attached unique molecular identifiers to individual cDNA molecules to correct for sequencing error and PCR bias. Both TCR alpha and beta chains were sequenced, and tight co-correlation was observed between alpha and beta sequence abundances in each sample. The authors' pipeline ran thus. Decombinator V4 was used to annotate the V gene, J gene and CDR3 of the TCR sequences. TCRs were defined as expanded if a significant change between any two time points was detected under a Poisson model with p below 0.0001. Abundances of TCRs were expressed as counts per million after normalisation to the total number of TCRs sequenced in each sample. MAIT TCRs were defined by TRAV1-2 paired with TRAJ12, TRAJ20 or TRAJ33, and iNKT TCRs by TRAV10 paired with TRAJ18. VDJdb, accessed 1 November 2021, was searched for CMV, EBV and SARS-CoV-2 annotated TCRs, with TCRs annotated for multiple antigens excluded. TCRdb reprocessed the public reads (quality trimming at Q25 with fastp, clone calling with MiXCR) and kept in-frame beta chains. CDR3 protein duplicates are merged, each entry listing the most common genes and DNA. None of the V and J calls come from the authors' own analysis; TCRdb made them. The sample table lists around 70,000 distinct CDR3 sequences, less than 20% of them with a count of one. Of the sample, 10% to 15% falls within the top ten clones.

About this clonotype itself: Its target antigen remains unknown. No much larger clone exists at a distance of one base, and base qualities are not known.

The origin of this receptor is an adult who was a healthcare worker with PCR-confirmed SARS-CoV-2 infection or an uninfected control (not recorded which). Sequenced: whole blood. Recombination joined TRBV27 with TRBJ2-3; too little of a D gene remains to name it. The CDR3 in this case is CASSSYDTRAPDTQYF. The DNA sequence follows: TGTGCCAGCAGTTCCTATGACACCCGGGCCCCAGATACGCAGTATTTT.